These T cell receptor beta chains were read from a single sample in a study of molecular identifiers for immune sequencing clone quantification. One entry per CDR3 protein, called by TCRdb with MiXCR from the PCR reads. This repertoire shows approximately 590,000 distinct CDR3 sequences, around 25% found once; its top ten account for 0.78%. Source material: naive CD8+ T cells from blood, with Jurkat cell RNA spiked in. The source is a human donor in good health. Some libraries in this study had Jurkat cell RNA spiked in. Both conserved end residues are part of each CDR3. Fields, in order: J gene, D gene, clone size, V gene, CDR3 DNA, CDR3 protein. D genes are given only for firm matches. Size is stated for part of the rows, as once, few or many counts, or as a class when the clone is expanded.

TRBJ1-1,.,.,TRBV30,TGTGCCTGGAGTGTACAGATTACTGAAGTTTTCTTT,CAWSVQITEVFF
TRBJ1-4,.,many,TRBV14,TGTGCCAGCAGCCGGACCCCCTCGGCCACTAATGAAAAACTGTTTTTT,CASSRTPSATNEKLFF
TRBJ1-2,.,.,TRBV7-9,TGTGCCAGCAGCTTAGAATTCAGACAGGACTATGGCTACACCTTC,CASSLEFRQDYGYTF
TRBJ2-3,.,many,TRBV20-1,TGCAGTGCTAGAGGAAGGGATACCCGAATTACAGATACGCAGTATTTT,CSARGRDTRITDTQYF
TRBJ2-2,.,many,TRBV19,TGTGCCAGTAGGAACCGGGACACAGGCCCGACCGGGGAGCTGTTTTTT,CASRNRDTGPTGELFF
TRBJ2-5,.,many,TRBV29-1,TGCAGCGCCGAGGGGGATGACAGGATTGAGACCCAGTACTTC,CSAEGDDRIETQYF
TRBJ2-4,.,many,TRBV20-1,TGCAGTGCTTACCGCGAAGGGGAAGTCAAAAACATTCAGTACTTC,CSAYREGEVKNIQYF
TRBJ2-3,TRBD2,.,TRBV9,TGTGCCAGCAGCGTTAGCGGGAGTATCACAGATACGCAGTATTTT,CASSVSGSITDTQYF
TRBJ2-7,.,few,TRBV5-1,TGCGCCAGCAGCTTGGAGGCAGGGACGGATTATGACGAGCAGTACTTC,CASSLEAGTDYDEQYF
TRBJ2-2,.,.,TRBV4-1,TGCGCCAGCAGCCTTGGGCAGGGTTCCACCGGGGAGCTGTTTTTT,CASSLGQGSTGELFF
TRBJ2-1,.,.,TRBV7-9,TGTGCCAGCATGGGCGTCTACAATGAGCAGTTCTTC,CASMGVYNEQFF
TRBJ2-7,.,many,TRBV4-3,TGCGCCAGCAGCCAAGAGGACACCTACGAGCAGTACTTC,CASSQEDTYEQYF
TRBJ2-3,TRBD1,many,TRBV7-9,TGTGCCAGCAGCACTTGGACAGGGGCAATCACAGATACGCAGTATTTT,CASSTWTGAITDTQYF
TRBJ1-5,TRBD1,.,TRBV19,TGTGCCAGTAGTCCAGGACAGGGGATGGGAGCTCAGCCCCAGCATTTT,CASSPGQGMGAQPQHF
TRBJ2-5,TRBD2,many,TRBV7-9,TGTGCCAGCAGCATGGGACTAGCGGGGAAAGAGACCCAGTACTTC,CASSMGLAGKETQYF
TRBJ2-7,.,few,TRBV6-5,TGTGCCAGCAGCCGCATTCCCGGGGCGTCCGACCCCTACGAGCAGTACTTC,CASSRIPGASDPYEQYF
TRBJ2-1,TRBD1,.,TRBV4-1,TGCGCCAGCAGCGGGACAGGGGACAATGAGCAGTTCTTC,CASSGTGDNEQFF
TRBJ2-5,TRBD1,many,TRBV5-1,TGCGCCAGCAGCTTCGAGACAGGGTTCCGGAAGACCCAGTACTTC,CASSFETGFRKTQYF
TRBJ1-5,TRBD1,few,TRBV9,TGTGCCAGCAGCGAGGGGGGACAGGGAAGCAATCAGCCCCAGCATTTT,CASSEGGQGSNQPQHF
TRBJ2-1,TRBD2,.,TRBV7-2,TGTGCCAGCAGCTTTTGGGGGGGCCTAGCGGGAGTCCCCAATGCGCAGTTCTTC,CASSFWGGLAGVPNAQFF
TRBJ2-5,TRBD1,many,TRBV12-3/TRBV12-4,TGTGCCAGCAGTACACGGGACAGGCAAGAGACCCAGTACTTC,CASSTRDRQETQYF
TRBJ2-7,.,.,TRBV7-2,TGTGCCAGCAGCTTAGGGCAGCGGGCACCCTACGAGCAGTACTTC,CASSLGQRAPYEQYF
TRBJ2-5,TRBD2,.,TRBV2,TGTGCCAGCAGTGAAGCGCTTGGAGCGGGGGGCAAAGCGACCCAGTACTTC,CASSEALGAGGKATQYF
TRBJ1-1,.,many,TRBV15,TGTGCCACCAGCCCTACAGTCAGGGTGAACACTGAAGCTTTCTTT,CATSPTVRVNTEAFF
TRBJ2-1,TRBD2,.,TRBV6-2/TRBV6-3,TGTGCCAGTTTAACCGCCACCTCCGAGCGGGGGGGCCGTCCCAATGAGCAGTTCTTC,CASLTATSERGGRPNEQFF
TRBJ2-3,TRBD1,.,TRBV7-9,TGTGCCAGCAGCTTAGCGGACAGGTTATTCACAGATACGCAGTATTTT,CASSLADRLFTDTQYF
TRBJ1-5,.,.,TRBV12-3/TRBV12-4,TGTGCCAGCAGTTTACCAGGGGAACAGCCCCAGCATTTT,CASSLPGEQPQHF
TRBJ1-1,.,many,TRBV7-9,TGTGCCAGCAGCTTGATCGGGGTAGGAGGTGAAGCTTTCTTT,CASSLIGVGGEAFF
TRBJ1-2,.,.,TRBV19,TGTGCCAGTAGTACCGTCCCGGAGTATGGCTACACCTTC,CASSTVPEYGYTF
TRBJ1-2,.,few,TRBV27,TGTGCCAGCGCCGTCGGCCCTAACTATGGCTACACCTTC,CASAVGPNYGYTF
TRBJ1-1,.,.,TRBV4-3,TGCGCCAGCAGCCAAGATCTGGGGGGCGCCGGTGAAGCTTTCTTT,CASSQDLGGAGEAFF
TRBJ1-5,.,many,TRBV4-2,TGTGCCAGCAGGTCAAGTACAGACAGCAATCAGCCCCAGCATTTT,CASRSSTDSNQPQHF
TRBJ1-2,TRBD1,few,TRBV4-3,TGCGCCAGCAGCCAAGGTCGGACAGGCTATGGCTACACCTTC,CASSQGRTGYGYTF
TRBJ2-7,.,.,TRBV12-3/TRBV12-4,TGTGCCAGCAGTTTTGCGGAAACCTACGAGCAGTACTTC,CASSFAETYEQYF
TRBJ2-3,.,many,TRBV7-6,TGTGCCAGCAGCGGGGGGCGAGATACGCAGTATTTT,CASSGGRDTQYF
TRBJ2-1,TRBD2,.,TRBV7-9,TGTCCCAGCAGCTTCCCGACTAGCGGGAGCGGCAATGAGCAGTTCTTC,CPSSFPTSGSGNEQFF
TRBJ2-7,TRBD1,few,TRBV2,TGTGCCAGCAGTTTATCGACAGGGAACGAGCAGTACTTC,CASSLSTGNEQYF
TRBJ1-1,TRBD1,many,TRBV9,TGTGCCAGCAGCGCAGACAGGGTTGGAACTGAAGCTTTCTTT,CASSADRVGTEAFF
TRBJ2-2,.,few,TRBV6-6,TGTGCCGAGGGCGACGCGAACACCGGGGAGCTGTTTTTT,CAEGDANTGELFF
TRBJ2-7,TRBD2,.,TRBV27,TGTGCCAGCAGTCTTATTAGCGGGGGGCGTTCCATCTACGAGCAGTACTTC,CASSLISGGRSIYEQYF
TRBJ2-7,.,many,TRBV6-5,TGTGCCAGCAGTTACTCGAGTCTTGGGGGTGGCGCCTACGAGCAGTACTTC,CASSYSSLGGGAYEQYF
TRBJ2-7,.,few,TRBV27,TGTGCCAGCAGTTTCCCCGGTAGTGGGCTTTACGAGCAGTACTTC,CASSFPGSGLYEQYF
TRBJ2-1,TRBD2,few,TRBV28,TGTGCCAGCAGATCGAATCTAGCGGGATACTACAATGAGCAGTTCTTC,CASRSNLAGYYNEQFF
TRBJ2-5,.,many,TRBV12-3/TRBV12-4,TGTGCCAGCAGTTCCGCGACGGTTACGGGGACCCAGTACTTC,CASSSATVTGTQYF
TRBJ2-7,.,many,TRBV7-9,TGTGCCAGCAGCGCTATCGACCTCCCGAGGGCCTACGAGCAGTACTTC,CASSAIDLPRAYEQYF
TRBJ2-1,.,.,TRBV28,TGTGCCAGCAGTTTTTTCTCGATTTGGGCTATAAGGAATGAGCAGTTCTTC,CASSFFSIWAIRNEQFF
TRBJ1-4,.,few,TRBV18,TGTGCCAGCTCACCACCGGATAGTAATGAAAAACTGTTTTTT,CASSPPDSNEKLFF
TRBJ2-3,.,.,TRBV25-1,TGTGCCAGCAGTGAACCCGGGACATCTCGCACAGATACGCAGTATTTT,CASSEPGTSRTDTQYF
TRBJ2-5,TRBD1,few,TRBV18,TGTGCCAGCTCACCACGTTGGGACAGGGAAGAGACCCAGTACTTC,CASSPRWDREETQYF
TRBJ2-3,TRBD2,.,TRBV18,TGTGCCAGCTCACCAATGGGACTAGCGAGCTCCGATACGCAGTATTTT,CASSPMGLASSDTQYF
TRBJ2-3,.,.,TRBV4-3,TGCGCCAGCAGCCAAGAATCCGGGCAGCCGGATACGCAGTATTTT,CASSQESGQPDTQYF
TRBJ2-3,.,.,TRBV27,TGTGCCAGCAGACCGGGGATCAGCCCAGATACGCAGTATTTT,CASRPGISPDTQYF
TRBJ2-1,TRBD2,many,TRBV7-2,TGTGCCAGCAGCCCGGGGGAGGGTCCCTCTCATGAGCAGTTCTTC,CASSPGEGPSHEQFF
TRBJ2-1,.,.,TRBV23-1,TGCGCCAGCAGTCAAGCAGCTCTATGCTACAATGAGCAGTTCTTC,CASSQAALCYNEQFF
TRBJ2-3,.,.,TRBV21-1,TGTGCCAGCACAGGGGACAGGCACCAATTATCTAGCACAGATACGCAGTATTTT,CASTGDRHQLSSTDTQYF
TRBJ1-1,.,many,TRBV10-1,TGCGCCAGCAGCGGGCAGGGGAACACTGAAGCTTTCTTT,CASSGQGNTEAFF
TRBJ2-3,.,.,TRBV7-3,TGTGCCAGCAGCTTAACGGGTTCCACGGGGGATACGCAGTATTTT,CASSLTGSTGDTQYF
TRBJ1-1,.,many,TRBV27,TGTGCCAGCAGAGTCGCCGCGATTAACACTGAAGCTTTCTTT,CASRVAAINTEAFF
TRBJ1-4,.,.,TRBV4-1,TGCGCCAGCAGCCGGGAGGGTCCTAATGAAAAACCGTTTTTC,CASSREGPNEKPFF
TRBJ1-1,.,many,TRBV5-6,TGTGCCAGCAGCTTGAAGAACACTGAAGCTTTCTTT,CASSLKNTEAFF